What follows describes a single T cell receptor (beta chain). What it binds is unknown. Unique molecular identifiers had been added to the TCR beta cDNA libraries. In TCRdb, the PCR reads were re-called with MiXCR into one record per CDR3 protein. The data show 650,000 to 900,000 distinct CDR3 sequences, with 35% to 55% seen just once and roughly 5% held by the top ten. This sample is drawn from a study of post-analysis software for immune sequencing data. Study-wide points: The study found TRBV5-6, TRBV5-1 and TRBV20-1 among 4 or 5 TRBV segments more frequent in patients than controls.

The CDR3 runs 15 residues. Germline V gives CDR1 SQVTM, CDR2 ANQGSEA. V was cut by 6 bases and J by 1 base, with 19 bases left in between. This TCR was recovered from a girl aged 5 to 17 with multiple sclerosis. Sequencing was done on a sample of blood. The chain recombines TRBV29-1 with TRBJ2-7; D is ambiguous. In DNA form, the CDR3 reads TGCAGCGTGATTGCCGGGCACCTATCTTCCTACGAGCAGTACTTC. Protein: CSVIAGHLSSYEQYF.